Given below is one TCR beta chain in context. Antigen unknown. This sample was taken from a study of shared clonotypes between healthy human individuals. Positive CCR7 selection of CD45RO-negative cells yielded the naive CD8 cells, and terminally differentiated effector memory CD45RA+ cells were excluded. Sequencing was performed with immunoSEQ multiplex PCR; in TCRdb, only in-frame clones are kept and a portion is missing. Altogether around 2,100,000 clones are present, roughly 94% being singletons, with the ten largest covering approximately 1.2%. Study results and limitations: Memory subsets had estimated richness that was generally smaller than that of naive subsets. Clonotypes which were not shared had lower generation probabilities than clonotypes that all four donors shared.

The TCR comes from a man younger than 30 in good health. Sequences were obtained from naive CD8+ T cells sorted from blood.

For the CDR3, the DNA is TGTGCCAGTACCCCGACCGGGAACCAAGAGACCCAGTACTTC. Its protein product is CASTPTGNQETQYF. The V call is TRBV19, the J call TRBJ2-5, with D tentatively TRBD2 (5 bases). This CDR3 spans 14 amino acids. Trimming pared 7 bases from V and 0 bases from J, leaving 12 bases between. Germline values: CDR1 LNHDA, CDR2 SQIVND (reference sequence).